The 21 T cell receptor beta chains reported below all come from one sample, sequenced in a study of OX40 agonist ivuxolimab in advanced cancers. Clones were sequenced by immunoSEQ multiplex PCR, and TCRdb holds only the in-frame ones, with some missing. This sample has tens of thousands of clones, with approximately 89% found just once. The specimen comprised CD4+ or CD8+ T cells sorted from blood, sampled in a trial of the OX40 agonist ivuxolimab. Receptor source: an adult with an advanced solid tumor such as melanoma, head and neck, liver or kidney cancer.

The chain is built from TRBV27 and TRBJ2-1, with D maybe TRBD2 (7 bases). Germline V gives CDR1 MNHEY, CDR2 SMNVEV (reference sequence). This CDR3 has 16 residues. The ends were cut back, 2 bases at V and 7 bases at J, with 18 bases in the middle. The DNA for the CDR3 is TGTGCCAGCAGTTTAGGTCCCGGACTAGGGGGGAATGAGCAGTTCTTC. It yields the protein CASSLGPGLGGNEQFF.

The chain is built from TRBV5-1 and TRBJ2-1; maybe TRBD2 (5 bases). CDR1 and CDR2 from the germline V gene are SGHRS and YFSETQ. Trimming removed 4 bases at V and 4 bases at J, with 12 bases between. CDR3 length equals 14 residues. The CDR3 bases are TGCGCCAGCAGCGTAGAGGGAGTGTACAATGAGCAGTTCTTC. It is translated as CASSVEGVYNEQFF.

The V call is TRBV28, the J call TRBJ2-5; 8 nucleotides line up with TRBD2. The CDR3 has 14 residues. V was pared by 5 bases and J by 2 bases, with 4 bases of the junction left unmatched. Per the germline V gene, CDR1 is MDHEN and CDR2 is SYDVKM. The CDR3 DNA is TGTGCCAGCAGTGAAATAGCGGGACAAGAGACCCAGTACTTC. Translated: CASSEIAGQETQYF.

The chain carries TRBV10-3 and TRBJ1-1; D uncertain. CDR1 is ENHRY and CDR2 is SYGVKD in the germline V gene. V was clipped by 8 bases and J by 6 bases, with 19 bases between them. This CDR3 contains 14 residues. CDR3 sequence reads: CAIGPDMGRAEAFF. The CDR3 nucleotides read TGTGCCATCGGCCCAGATATGGGCAGAGCTGAAGCTTTCTTT.

The chain employs TRBV7-9 and TRBJ2-7, with TRBD2 matching over 8 bases. Per germline, CDR1 SEHNR and CDR2 FQNEAQ (reference sequence). The CDR3 loop spans 15 amino acids. V lost 5 bases, J lost 3 bases, and 9 bases stayed unmatched. The CDR3: CASSERAGGFYEQYF. Written as DNA, the CDR3 is TGTGCCAGCAGCGAAAGGGCGGGAGGATTCTACGAGCAGTACTTC.

The rearrangement uses TRBV5-1 and TRBJ1-6; D is possibly TRBD1 (6 bases). Trimming left V 0 bases short and J 14 bases short, with 18 bases between. The CDR3 runs to 15 residues. Germline CDR1 is SGHRS and CDR2 is YFSETQ. The CDR3 reads CASSLVPGGSGSLHF. CDR3 in DNA: TGCGCCAGCAGCTTGGTACCGGGGGGCTCGGGTTCCCTCCACTTT. The whole variable domain, remainder taken from reference TRBV5-1 and TRBJ1-6, is KAGVTQTPRYLIKTRGQQVTLSCSPISGHRSVSWYQQTPGQGLQFLFEYFSETQRNKGNFPGRFSGRQFSNSRSEMNVSTLELGDSALYLCASSLVPGGSGSLHFGNGTRLTVT.

The chain couples TRBV5-8 to TRBJ2-2, with D perhaps matching TRBD2 (6 bases). Germline lookup yields CDR1 SGHTS and CDR2 YDEGEE. This CDR3 comprises 13 residues. The V end lost 3 bases, the J end lost 5 bases, and 8 bases lay between the germline ends. DNA for the CDR3: TGTGCCAGCAGCTCAGGGAGGACCGGGGAGCTGTTTTTT. Its translation: CASSSGRTGELFF.

V gene TRBV19 combines with J gene TRBJ2-7, with TRBD1 matching over 11 bases. J gave up 2 bases and V 5 bases, and 14 bases lay outside the gene matches. This CDR3 has 18 amino acids. Per the germline V gene, CDR1 is LNHDA and CDR2 is SQIVND (reference sequence). CDR3 in amino acids: CASSRTGVPGQGAYEQYF. The CDR3, as DNA: TGTGCCAGTAGTCGTACAGGCGTACCGGGACAGGGGGCCTACGAGCAGTACTTC. Drawing the rest from reference TRBV19 and TRBJ2-7, the complete variable domain is DGGITQSPKYLFRKEGQNVTLSCEQNLNHDAMYWYRQDPGQGLRLIYYSQIVNDFQKGDIAEGYSVSREKKESFPLTVTSAQKNPTAFYLCASSRTGVPGQGAYEQYFGPGTRLTVT.

V and J are TRBV5-4 and TRBJ2-1; tentative D call: TRBD2 (5 bases). Per the germline V gene, CDR1 is SGHNT and CDR2 is YYREEE (reference sequence). V lost 1 base, J lost 0 bases, and 11 bases lay in between. This CDR3 has 16 residues. The CDR3 DNA follows: TGTGCCAGCAGCTTGTTCTCGGGGAGCTCCTACAATGAGCAGTTCTTC. This sequence encodes CASSLFSGSSYNEQFF.

This clone was seen a single time. The CDR3 DNA sequence: TGTGCCAGCTCACCAGGGACAGGGCCTTGGGGCCAAGAGACCCAGTACTTC. This translates into CASSPGTGPWGQETQYF. This chain uses TRBV18 with TRBJ2-5, with 9 bases matching TRBD1. Germline V CDR1 and CDR2: KGHSH, LQKENI. J gave up 1 base and V 2 bases, and 8 bases lay outside the gene matches. This CDR3 is 17 amino acids long.

J is TRBJ1-2 and V is TRBV25-1; D remains ambiguous. The V end lost 2 bases, the J end lost 8 bases, and 6 bases lay between the germline ends. CDR3 length: 11 amino acids. Germline CDR1 and CDR2: MGHDK and SYGVNS. In DNA form, the CDR3 reads TGTGCCAGCAGTGAAGTCTACGGCTACACCTTC. Amino acid sequence: CASSEVYGYTF.

The chain carries TRBV30 and TRBJ1-5; perhaps TRBD1 as D (6 bases). V was clipped by 5 bases and J by 2 bases, with 16 bases between them. This CDR3 comprises 15 residues. The germline CDR1 and CDR2 sequences are GTSNPN and SVGIG (reference sequence). CDR3 loop: CAWGLGAGGNQPQHF. In DNA, the CDR3 is TGTGCCTGGGGGTTGGGGGCGGGAGGCAATCAGCCCCAGCATTTT.

The genes are TRBV10-2 and TRBJ1-3; tentative D call: TRBD1 (6 bases). Germline lookup yields CDR1 WSHSY and CDR2 SAAADI. The CDR3 has 13 amino acids. The V and J ends lost 0 bases and 7 bases respectively, with 7 bases between them. In DNA form, the CDR3 reads TGCGCCAGCAGTGAGTCGAGGGGGAACACCATATATTTT. Translating gives CASSESRGNTIYF.

V and J are TRBV29-1 and TRBJ2-3, with 11 bases aligning to TRBD1. CDR3 length equals 15 residues. CDR1 is SQVTM, CDR2 ANQGSEA, per germline. Trimming at V came to 6 bases and at J to 6 bases, leaving 11 bases not matched to a gene. CDR3 sequence (DNA): TGCAGCGTAAAAGGAGGGACAGGGGGTTTGGATACGCAGTATTTT. Its translation: CSVKGGTGGLDTQYF.

The J gene is TRBJ1-6, the V gene TRBV7-9; possibly TRBD1 for D (6 bases). CDR1 is SEHNR, CDR2 FQNEAQ, per germline (reference sequence). Trimming shortened V by 4 bases and J by 5 bases, and 9 bases separated the two germline ends. This CDR3 comprises 14 residues. The CDR3 nucleotides are TGTGCCAGCAGCTGGACAGCAGATAATTCACCCCTCCACTTT. This encodes CASSWTADNSPLHF.

The rearrangement uses TRBV10-1 and TRBJ2-3; perhaps TRBD1 as D (6 bases). With 4 bases removed from V and 0 bases from J, the gap between germline ends came to 14 bases. Germline lookup yields CDR1 WNHNN and CDR2 SYGVQD (reference sequence). The length of the CDR3 is 16 residues. CDR3 in DNA: TGCGCCAGCAGTGCTCTGACAGGAGTCAGCACAGATACGCAGTATTTT. Its protein product is CASSALTGVSTDTQYF.

This sequence joins TRBV5-1 and TRBJ1-1, with D possibly being TRBD1 (6 bases). Trimming shortened V by 4 bases and J by 4 bases, and 20 bases separated the two germline ends. CDR1 is SGHRS and CDR2 is YFSETQ in the germline V gene. The CDR3 has 16 residues. Here the CDR3 DNA reads TGCGCCAGCAGCACCAGGACTGGAGGGGGATCCACTGAAGCTTTCTTT. Its protein product is CASSTRTGGGSTEAFF. The variable domain in full, completed from reference TRBV5-1 and TRBJ1-1, reads KAGVTQTPRYLIKTRGQQVTLSCSPISGHRSVSWYQQTPGQGLQFLFEYFSETQRNKGNFPGRFSGRQFSNSRSEMNVSTLELGDSALYLCASSTRTGGGSTEAFFGQGTRLTVV.

This rearrangement joins TRBV9 to TRBJ1-2; D may be TRBD1 (5 bases). The V end was cut by 3 bases, the J end by 4 bases, with 10 bases between. Germline V lookup: CDR1 SGDLS, CDR2 YYNGEE. This CDR3 is 13 amino acids long. CDR3: CASSGPGSYGYTF. CDR3 sequence (DNA): TGTGCCAGCAGCGGTCCAGGGTCCTATGGCTACACCTTC.

CDR3 DNA sequence: TGTGCCAGTAGTATACCAACAGGTTTCGGGGAGCTGTTTTTT. It translates to CASSIPTGFGELFF. The chain carries TRBV19 and TRBJ2-2, with a tentative D call TRBD1 (5 bases). The length of the CDR3 is 14 residues. Germline V gene lookup returns CDR1 LNHDA and CDR2 SQIVND (reference sequence). The V end lost 2 bases, the J end lost 7 bases, and 11 bases lay between the germline ends.

The chain uses TRBV25-1 and TRBJ2-1; no definite D call. CDR1 is MGHDK and CDR2 is SYGVNS in the germline V gene. The V end was cut by 8 bases, the J end by 0 bases, with 2 bases between. This CDR3 region has 11 residues. CDR3 region: CASASYNEQFF. The DNA of the CDR3 is TGTGCCAGCGCCTCCTACAATGAGCAGTTCTTC.

This sequence joins TRBV14 and TRBJ2-7, with 8 bases lining up with TRBD1. Germline CDR1 reads SGHDN; CDR2 reads FVKESK. Unmatched junction bases numbered 10, after V lost 0 bases and J lost 0 bases. The CDR3 covers 18 residues. The CDR3 protein is CASSQDQGGTGFSYEQYF. In DNA, the CDR3 is TGTGCCAGCAGCCAAGATCAAGGAGGGACAGGATTCTCCTACGAGCAGTACTTC.